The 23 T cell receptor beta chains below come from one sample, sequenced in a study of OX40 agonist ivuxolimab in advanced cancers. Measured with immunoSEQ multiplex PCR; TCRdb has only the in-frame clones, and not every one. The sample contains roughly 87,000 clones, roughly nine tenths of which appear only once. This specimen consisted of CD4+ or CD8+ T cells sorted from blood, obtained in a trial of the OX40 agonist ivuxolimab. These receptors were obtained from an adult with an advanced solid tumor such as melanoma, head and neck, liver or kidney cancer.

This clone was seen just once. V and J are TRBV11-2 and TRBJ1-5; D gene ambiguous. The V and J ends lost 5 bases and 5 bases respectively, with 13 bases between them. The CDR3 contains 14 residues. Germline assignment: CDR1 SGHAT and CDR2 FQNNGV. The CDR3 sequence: CASSPTPGDQPQHF. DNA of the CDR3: TGTGCCAGCAGCCCCACCCCCGGGGATCAGCCCCAGCATTTT.

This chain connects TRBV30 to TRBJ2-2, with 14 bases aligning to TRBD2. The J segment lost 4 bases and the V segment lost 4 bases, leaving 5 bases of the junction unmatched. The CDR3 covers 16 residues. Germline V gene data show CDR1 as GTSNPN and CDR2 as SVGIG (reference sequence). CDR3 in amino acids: CAWKGLAGVFTGELFF. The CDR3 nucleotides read TGTGCCTGGAAGGGACTAGCGGGGGTGTTCACCGGGGAGCTGTTTTTT.

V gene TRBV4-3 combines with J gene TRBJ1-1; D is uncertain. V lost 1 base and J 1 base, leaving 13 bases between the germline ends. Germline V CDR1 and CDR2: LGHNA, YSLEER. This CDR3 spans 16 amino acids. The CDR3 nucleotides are TGCGCCAGCAGCCAAGGTTACTTAGTAGGGAACACTGAAGCTTTCTTT. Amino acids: CASSQGYLVGNTEAFF.

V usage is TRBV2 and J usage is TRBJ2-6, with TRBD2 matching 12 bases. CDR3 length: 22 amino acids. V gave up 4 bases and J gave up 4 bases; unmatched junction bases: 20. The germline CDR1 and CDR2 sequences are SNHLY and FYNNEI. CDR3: CASSGAGLAGIQAYDGANVLTF. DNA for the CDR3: TGTGCCAGCAGTGGTGCCGGACTAGCGGGAATACAGGCTTACGACGGGGCCAACGTCCTGACTTTC.

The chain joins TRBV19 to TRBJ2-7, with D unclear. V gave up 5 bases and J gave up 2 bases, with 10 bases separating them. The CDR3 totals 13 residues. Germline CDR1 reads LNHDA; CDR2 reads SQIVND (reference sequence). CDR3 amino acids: CASSYSITYEQYF. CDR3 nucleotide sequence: TGTGCCAGTAGTTACTCGATAACCTACGAGCAGTACTTC.

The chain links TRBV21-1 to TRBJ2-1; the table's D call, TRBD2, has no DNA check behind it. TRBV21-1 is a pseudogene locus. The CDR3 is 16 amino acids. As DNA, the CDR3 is TGTGCCAGCAGACCGGGACTAGCGGGAGGGCCCCATGAGCAGTTCTTC. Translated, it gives CASRPGLAGGPHEQFF.

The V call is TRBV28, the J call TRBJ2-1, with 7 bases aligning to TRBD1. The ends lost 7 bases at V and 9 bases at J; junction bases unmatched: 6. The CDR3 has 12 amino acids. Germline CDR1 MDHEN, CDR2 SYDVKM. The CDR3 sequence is CASIQGSSEQFF. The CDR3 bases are TGTGCCAGCATACAGGGGTCATCTGAGCAGTTCTTC.

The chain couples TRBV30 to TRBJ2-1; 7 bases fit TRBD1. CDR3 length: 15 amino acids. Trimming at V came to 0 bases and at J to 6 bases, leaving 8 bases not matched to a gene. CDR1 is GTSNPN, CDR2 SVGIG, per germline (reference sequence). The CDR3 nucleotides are TGTGCCTGGAGTGTACGATTGACAGGGCCCAATGAGCAGTTCTTC. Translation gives CAWSVRLTGPNEQFF.

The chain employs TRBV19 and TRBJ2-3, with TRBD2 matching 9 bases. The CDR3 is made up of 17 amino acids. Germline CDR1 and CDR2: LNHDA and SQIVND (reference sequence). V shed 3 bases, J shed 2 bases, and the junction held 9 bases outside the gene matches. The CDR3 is CASSIRPSGVFTDTQYF. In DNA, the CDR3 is TGTGCCAGTAGTATTAGACCTAGCGGGGTTTTCACAGATACGCAGTATTTT.

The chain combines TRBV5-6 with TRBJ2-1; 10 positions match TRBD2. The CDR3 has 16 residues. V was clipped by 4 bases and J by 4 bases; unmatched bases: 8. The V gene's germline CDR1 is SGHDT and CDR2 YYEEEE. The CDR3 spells CASSRTTSGVYNEQFF. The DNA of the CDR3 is TGTGCCAGCAGCCGAACAACTAGCGGGGTTTACAATGAGCAGTTCTTC.

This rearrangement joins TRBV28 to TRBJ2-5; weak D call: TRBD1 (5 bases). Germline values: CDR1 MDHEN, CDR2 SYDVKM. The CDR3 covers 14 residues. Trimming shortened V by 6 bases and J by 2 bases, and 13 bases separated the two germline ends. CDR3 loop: CASSRVGDQETQYF. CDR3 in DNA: TGTGCCAGCAGCCGGGTAGGGGATCAAGAGACCCAGTACTTC.

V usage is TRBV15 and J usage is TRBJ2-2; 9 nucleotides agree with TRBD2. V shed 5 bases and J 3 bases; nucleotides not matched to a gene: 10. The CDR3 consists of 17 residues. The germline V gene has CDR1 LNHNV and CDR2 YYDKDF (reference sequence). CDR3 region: CATSRFTGLADTGELFF. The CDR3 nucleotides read TGTGCCACCAGCCGATTTACGGGACTAGCTGACACCGGGGAGCTGTTTTTT.

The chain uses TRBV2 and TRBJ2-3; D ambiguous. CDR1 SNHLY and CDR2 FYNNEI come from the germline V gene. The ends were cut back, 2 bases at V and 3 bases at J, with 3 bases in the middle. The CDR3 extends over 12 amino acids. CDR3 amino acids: CASSESTDTQYF. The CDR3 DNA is TGTGCCAGCAGTGAATCGACAGATACGCAGTATTTT. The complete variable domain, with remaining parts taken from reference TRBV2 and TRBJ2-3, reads EPEVTQTPSHQVTQMGQEVILRCVPISNHLYFYWYRQILGQKVEFLVSFYNNEISEKSEIFDDQFSVERPDGSNFTLKIRSTKLEDSAMYFCASSESTDTQYFGPGTRLTVL.

In nucleotides, the CDR3 is TGTGCCAGCAGCCCCCTGGGACAAAGCCATGAGCAGTTCTTC. As protein: CASSPLGQSHEQFF. The V and J genes are TRBV7-3 and TRBJ2-1, with a tentative D call TRBD1 (6 bases). Germline V gene sequence: CDR1 SGHTA, CDR2 FQGTGA. The CDR3 covers 14 residues. V was shortened by 5 bases and J by 8 bases, with 16 bases between the two germline ends.

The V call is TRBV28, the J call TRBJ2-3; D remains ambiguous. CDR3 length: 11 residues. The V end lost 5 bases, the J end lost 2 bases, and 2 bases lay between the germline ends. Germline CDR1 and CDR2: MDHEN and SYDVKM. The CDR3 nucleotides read TGTGCCAGCAGTACCACAGATACGCAGTATTTT. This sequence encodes CASSTTDTQYF.

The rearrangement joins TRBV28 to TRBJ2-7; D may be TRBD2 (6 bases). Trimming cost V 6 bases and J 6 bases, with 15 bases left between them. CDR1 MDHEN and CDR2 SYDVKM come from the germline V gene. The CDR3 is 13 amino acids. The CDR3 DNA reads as TGTGCCAGCAGACCCGTAGCGGACTCCGAGCAGTACTTC. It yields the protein CASRPVADSEQYF. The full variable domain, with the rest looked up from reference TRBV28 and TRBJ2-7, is DVKVTQSSRYLVKRTGEKVFLECVQDMDHENMFWYRQDPGLGLRLIYFSYDVKMKEKGDIPEGYSVSREKKERFSLILESASTNQTSMYLCASRPVADSEQYFGPGTRLTVT.

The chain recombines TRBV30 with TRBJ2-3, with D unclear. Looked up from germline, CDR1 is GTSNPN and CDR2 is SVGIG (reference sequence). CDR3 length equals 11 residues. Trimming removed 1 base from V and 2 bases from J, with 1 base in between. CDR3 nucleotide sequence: TGTGCCTGGAGTGACACAGATACGCAGTATTTT. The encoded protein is CAWSDTDTQYF.

The DNA of the CDR3 is TGTGCCACCAGCCCCCGGGGGGACGTTGAGCAGTTCTTC. This translates into CATSPRGDVEQFF. The chain combines TRBV15 with TRBJ2-1, with 7 bases lining up with TRBD2. V lost 5 bases, J lost 9 bases, and 7 bases stayed unmatched. The CDR3 has 13 residues. From germline, CDR1 is LNHNV and CDR2 YYDKDF (reference sequence).

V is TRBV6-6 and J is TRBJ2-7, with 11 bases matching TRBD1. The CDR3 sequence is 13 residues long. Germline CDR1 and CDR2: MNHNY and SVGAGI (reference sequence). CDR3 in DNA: TGTGCCAGCGCCTACGGGGGACAGGGGGGATCGAACGTC. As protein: CASAYGGQGGSNV.

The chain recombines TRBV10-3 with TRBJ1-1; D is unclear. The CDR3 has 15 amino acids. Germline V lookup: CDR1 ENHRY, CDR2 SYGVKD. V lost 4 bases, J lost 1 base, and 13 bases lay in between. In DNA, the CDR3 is TGTGCCATCAGTGTTGCTCAAAGGACGAACACTGAAGCTTTCTTT. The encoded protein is CAISVAQRTNTEAFF.

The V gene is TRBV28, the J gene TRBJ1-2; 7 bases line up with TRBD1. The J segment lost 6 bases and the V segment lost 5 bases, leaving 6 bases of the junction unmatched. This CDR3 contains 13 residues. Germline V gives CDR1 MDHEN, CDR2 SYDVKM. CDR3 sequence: CASSPRGQDGYTF. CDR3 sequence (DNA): TGTGCCAGCAGTCCTCGAGGACAGGATGGCTACACCTTC.

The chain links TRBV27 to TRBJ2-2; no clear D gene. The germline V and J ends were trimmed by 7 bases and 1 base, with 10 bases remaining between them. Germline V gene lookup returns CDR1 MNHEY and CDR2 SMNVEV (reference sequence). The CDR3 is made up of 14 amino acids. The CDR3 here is CASMPGVNTGELFF. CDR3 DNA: TGTGCCAGCATGCCAGGAGTGAACACCGGGGAGCTGTTTTTT.

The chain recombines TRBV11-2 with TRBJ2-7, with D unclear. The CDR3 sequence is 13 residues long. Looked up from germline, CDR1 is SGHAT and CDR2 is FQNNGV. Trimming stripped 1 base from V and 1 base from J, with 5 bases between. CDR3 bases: TGTGCCAGCAGCTTAGGAAGTTCCTACGAGCAGTACGTC. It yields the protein CASSLGSSYEQYV.